This T cell receptor (beta chain) was identified during a study of CD8 T cells in ankylosing spondylitis. General study findings and limits: What appeared characteristic of ankylosing spondylitis blood was a TCR beta motif of under 10 highly homologous variants. Disease-linked clones reportedly showed significant enrichment in matched ankylosing spondylitis synovial fluid.

This clonotype was found many times. Its antigen is unknown. V was trimmed by 4 bases and J by 8 bases, leaving 8 bases between them. This CDR3 region has 10 residues. Per the germline V gene, CDR1 is SQVTM and CDR2 is ANQGSEA. TCR beta libraries were made by quantitative 5'-RACE with molecular barcodes. TCRdb recomputed calls from the 5' RACE reads with MiXCR, one row per CDR3 protein. The table shows under 200,000 distinct CDR3 sequences, with more than 9% occurring only once. The V and J genes are TRBV29-1 and TRBJ1-1; no firm D call. The source is a male donor with ankylosing spondylitis or in good health (not recorded which). Sequenced sample: blood, either unsorted or a sorted T cell fraction (not recorded which). The CDR3 reads CSVGRSEAFF. CDR3 DNA: TGCAGCGTTGGACGAAGCGAAGCTTTCTTT.